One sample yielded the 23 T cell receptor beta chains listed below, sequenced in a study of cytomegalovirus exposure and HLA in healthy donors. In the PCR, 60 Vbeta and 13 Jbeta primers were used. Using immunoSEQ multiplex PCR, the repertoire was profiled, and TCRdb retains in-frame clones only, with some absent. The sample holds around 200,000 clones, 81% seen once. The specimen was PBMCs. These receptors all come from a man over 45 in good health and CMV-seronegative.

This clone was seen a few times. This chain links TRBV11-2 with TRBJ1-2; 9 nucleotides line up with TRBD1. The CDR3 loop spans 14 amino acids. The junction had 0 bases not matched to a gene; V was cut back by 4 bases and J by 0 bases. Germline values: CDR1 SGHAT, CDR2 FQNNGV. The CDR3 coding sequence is TGTGCCAGCAGCTGGACAGGGGCTAACTATGGCTACACCTTC. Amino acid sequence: CASSWTGANYGYTF.

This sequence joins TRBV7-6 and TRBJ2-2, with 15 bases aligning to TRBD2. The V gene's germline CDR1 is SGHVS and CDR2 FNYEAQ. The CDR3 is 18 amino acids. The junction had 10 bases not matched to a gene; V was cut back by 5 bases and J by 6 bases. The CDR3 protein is CASSPGLAGGRFPGELFF. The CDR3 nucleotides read TGTGCCAGCAGCCCCGGACTAGCGGGGGGGCGTTTCCCCGGGGAGCTGTTTTTT.

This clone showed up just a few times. The CDR3 sequence: CASSYGQNRDEQFF. CDR3 bases: TGTGCCAGCAGTTACGGACAGAATAGAGATGAGCAGTTCTTC. V and J are TRBV27 and TRBJ2-1; weak D call: TRBD1 (6 bases). The CDR3 has 14 residues. Trimming stripped 4 bases from V and 8 bases from J, with 15 bases between. Looked up from germline, CDR1 is MNHEY and CDR2 is SMNVEV (reference sequence).

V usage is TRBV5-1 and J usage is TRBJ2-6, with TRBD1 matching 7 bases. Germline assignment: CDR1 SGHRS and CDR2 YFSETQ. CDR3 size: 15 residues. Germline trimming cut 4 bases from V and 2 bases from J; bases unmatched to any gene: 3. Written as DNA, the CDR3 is TGCGCCAGCAGCCTTACAGGGGCTGGGGCCAACGTCCTGACTTTC. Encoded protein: CASSLTGAGANVLTF.

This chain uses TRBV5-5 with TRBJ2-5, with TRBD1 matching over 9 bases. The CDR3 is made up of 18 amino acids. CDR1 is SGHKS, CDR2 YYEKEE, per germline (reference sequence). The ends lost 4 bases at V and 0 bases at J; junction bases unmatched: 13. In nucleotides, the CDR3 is TGTGCCAGCAGCCCGGAGGTATGGGACAGGGTAAACCAAGAGACCCAGTACTTC. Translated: CASSPEVWDRVNQETQYF.

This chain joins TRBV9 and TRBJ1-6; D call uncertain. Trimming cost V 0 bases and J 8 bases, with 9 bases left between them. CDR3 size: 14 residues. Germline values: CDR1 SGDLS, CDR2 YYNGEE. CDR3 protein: CASSVDSWDSPLHF. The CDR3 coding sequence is TGTGCCAGCAGCGTAGACAGTTGGGATTCACCCCTCCACTTT.

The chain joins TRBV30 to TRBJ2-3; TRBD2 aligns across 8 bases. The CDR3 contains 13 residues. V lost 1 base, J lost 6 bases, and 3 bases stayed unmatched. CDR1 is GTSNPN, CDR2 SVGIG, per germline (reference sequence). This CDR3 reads CAWSGTSRDTQYF. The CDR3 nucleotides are TGTGCCTGGAGTGGGACTAGCCGGGATACGCAGTATTTT.

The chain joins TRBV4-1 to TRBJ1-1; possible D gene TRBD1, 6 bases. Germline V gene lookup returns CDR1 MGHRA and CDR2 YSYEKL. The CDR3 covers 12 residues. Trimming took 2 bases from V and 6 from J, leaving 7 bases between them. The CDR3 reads CASSQNRAEAFF. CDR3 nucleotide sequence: TGCGCCAGCAGCCAAAACAGGGCTGAAGCTTTCTTT.

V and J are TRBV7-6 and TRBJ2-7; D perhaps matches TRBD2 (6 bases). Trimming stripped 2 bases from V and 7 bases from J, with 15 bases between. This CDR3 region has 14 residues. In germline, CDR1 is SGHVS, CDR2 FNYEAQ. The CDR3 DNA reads TGTGCCAGCAGCTTATTACGCGGGATCGGGGAGCAGTACTTC. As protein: CASSLLRGIGEQYF.

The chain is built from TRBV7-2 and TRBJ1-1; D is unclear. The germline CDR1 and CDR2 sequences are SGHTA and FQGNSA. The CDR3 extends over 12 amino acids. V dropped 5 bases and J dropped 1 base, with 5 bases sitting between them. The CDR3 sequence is CASSLSNTEAFF. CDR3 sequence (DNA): TGTGCCAGCAGCCTATCGAACACTGAAGCTTTCTTT.

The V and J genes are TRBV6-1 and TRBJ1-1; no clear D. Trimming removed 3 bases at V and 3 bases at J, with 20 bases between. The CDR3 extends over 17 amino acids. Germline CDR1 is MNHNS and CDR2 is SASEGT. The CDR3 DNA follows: TGTGCCAGCAGTGATGAGGGCAGAATTACCGGGCACACTGAAGCTTTCTTT. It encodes CASSDEGRITGHTEAFF.

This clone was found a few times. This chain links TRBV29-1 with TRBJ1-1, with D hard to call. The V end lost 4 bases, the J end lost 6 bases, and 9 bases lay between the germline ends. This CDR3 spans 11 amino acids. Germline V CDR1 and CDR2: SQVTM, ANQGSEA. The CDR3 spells CSVASVPEAFF. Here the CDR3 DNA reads TGCAGCGTTGCTAGTGTTCCTGAAGCTTTCTTT.

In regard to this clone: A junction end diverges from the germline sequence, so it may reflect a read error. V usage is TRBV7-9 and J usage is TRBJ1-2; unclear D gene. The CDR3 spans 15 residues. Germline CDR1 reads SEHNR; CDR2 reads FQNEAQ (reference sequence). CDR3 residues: CSSSRAAGGSYGYTF. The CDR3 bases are TGTTCCAGCAGTCGCGCAGCGGGCGGGTCCTATGGCTACACCTTC.

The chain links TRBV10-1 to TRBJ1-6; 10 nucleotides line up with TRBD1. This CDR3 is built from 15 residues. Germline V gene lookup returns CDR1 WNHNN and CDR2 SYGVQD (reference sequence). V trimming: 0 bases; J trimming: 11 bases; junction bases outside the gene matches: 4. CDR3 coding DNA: TGCGCCAGCAGTGAGTCTTTTGGACAGGGGGCACCCCTCCACTTT. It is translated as CASSESFGQGAPLHF.

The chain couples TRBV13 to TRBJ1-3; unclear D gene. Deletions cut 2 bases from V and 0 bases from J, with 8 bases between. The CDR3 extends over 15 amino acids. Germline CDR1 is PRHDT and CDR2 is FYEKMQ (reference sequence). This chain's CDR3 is CASSLRSLSGNTIYF. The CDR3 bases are TGTGCCAGCAGCTTACGGAGCCTCTCTGGAAACACCATATATTTT. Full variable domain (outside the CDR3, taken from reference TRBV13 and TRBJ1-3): AAGVIQSPRHLIKEKRETATLKCYPIPRHDTVYWYQQGPGQDPQFLISFYEKMQSDKGSIPDRFSAQQFSDYHSELNMSSLELGDSALYFCASSLRSLSGNTIYFGEGSWLTVV.

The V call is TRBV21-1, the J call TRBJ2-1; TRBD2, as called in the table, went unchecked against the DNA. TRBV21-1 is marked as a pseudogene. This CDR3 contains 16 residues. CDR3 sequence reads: CASSKRTLADYNEQFF. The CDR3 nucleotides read TGTGCCAGCAGCAAAAGAACACTAGCGGATTACAATGAGCAGTTCTTC.

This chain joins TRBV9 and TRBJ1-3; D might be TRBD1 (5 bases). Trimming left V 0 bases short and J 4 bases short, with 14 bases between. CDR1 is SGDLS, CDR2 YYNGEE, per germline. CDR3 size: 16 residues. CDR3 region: CASSVGRQGAGNTIYF. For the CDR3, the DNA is TGTGCCAGCAGCGTAGGCCGGCAGGGCGCGGGAAACACCATATATTTT. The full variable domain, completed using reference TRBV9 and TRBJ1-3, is DSGVTQTPKHLITATGQRVTLRCSPRSGDLSVYWYQQSLDQGLQFLIQYYNGEERAKGNILERFSAQQFPDLHSELNLSSLELGDSALYFCASSVGRQGAGNTIYFGEGSWLTVV.

The CDR3 coding sequence is TGCGCCAGCAGCCAAGATCGCCGGGTGATCTACGAGCAGTACTTC. This codes for CASSQDRRVIYEQYF. This chain uses TRBV4-3 with TRBJ2-7, with D unresolved. This CDR3 has 15 amino acids. The ends were cut back, 0 bases at V and 3 bases at J, with 12 bases in the middle. Germline V gene lookup returns CDR1 LGHNA and CDR2 YSLEER.

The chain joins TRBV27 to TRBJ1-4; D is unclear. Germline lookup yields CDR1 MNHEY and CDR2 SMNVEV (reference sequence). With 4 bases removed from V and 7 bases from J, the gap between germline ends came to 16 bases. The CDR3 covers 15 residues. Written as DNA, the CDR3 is TGTGCCAGCAGTTCGTACGGGGATATGGCTGAAAAACTGTTTTTT. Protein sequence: CASSSYGDMAEKLFF.

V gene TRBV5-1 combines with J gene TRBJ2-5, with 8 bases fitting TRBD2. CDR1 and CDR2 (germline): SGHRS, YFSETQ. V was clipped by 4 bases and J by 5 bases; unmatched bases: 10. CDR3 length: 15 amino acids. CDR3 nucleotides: TGCGCCAGCAGCGATCCGGGACTAGTGTCGGAGACCCAGTACTTC. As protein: CASSDPGLVSETQYF. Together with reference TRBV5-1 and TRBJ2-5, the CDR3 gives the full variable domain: KAGVTQTPRYLIKTRGQQVTLSCSPISGHRSVSWYQQTPGQGLQFLFEYFSETQRNKGNFPGRFSGRQFSNSRSEMNVSTLELGDSALYLCASSDPGLVSETQYFGPGTRLLVL.

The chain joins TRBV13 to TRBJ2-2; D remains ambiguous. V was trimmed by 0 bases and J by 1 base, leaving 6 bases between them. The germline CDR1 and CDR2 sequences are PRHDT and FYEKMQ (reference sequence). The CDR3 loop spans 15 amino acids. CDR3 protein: CASSLGVLNTGELFF. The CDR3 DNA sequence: TGTGCCAGCAGCTTAGGCGTACTGAACACCGGGGAGCTGTTTTTT.

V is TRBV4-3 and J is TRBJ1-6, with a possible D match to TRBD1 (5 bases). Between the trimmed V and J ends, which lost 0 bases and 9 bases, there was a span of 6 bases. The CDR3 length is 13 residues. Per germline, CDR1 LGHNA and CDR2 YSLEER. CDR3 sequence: CASSQETVSPLHF. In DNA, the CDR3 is TGCGCCAGCAGCCAAGAGACAGTTTCACCCCTCCACTTT.

CDR3 coding DNA: TGTGCCAGCAGCTTATACCAGCGGGGGGTCGATGAGCAGTTCTTC. It encodes CASSLYQRGVDEQFF. V and J are TRBV7-8 and TRBJ2-1, with TRBD2 identical over 9 bases. Germline lookup yields CDR1 SGHVS and CDR2 FQNEAQ. This CDR3 has 15 residues. V lost 2 bases, J lost 8 bases, and 7 bases stayed unmatched.